The T cell receptor beta chain under discussion was sequenced for a study of immune cell composition in non-small cell lung cancer. CDR3 length: 16 amino acids. V dropped 0 bases and J dropped 0 bases, with 8 bases sitting between them. CDR1 and CDR2 from the germline V gene are LGHNA and YSLEER. Repertoires were generated with immunoSEQ multiplex PCR, while TCRdb's copy carries only in-frame clones and drops some. The sample carries about 3,200 clones, 75% recorded once. This chain links TRBV4-3 with TRBJ2-2; maybe TRBD1 (5 bases). This TCR derives from a human donor with non-small cell lung cancer. The specimen sequenced was lung tumor tissue. The CDR3 region is CASSQEVTANTGELFF. CDR3 sequence (DNA): TGCGCCAGCAGCCAAGAAGTGACAGCGAACACCGGGGAGCTGTTTTTT.